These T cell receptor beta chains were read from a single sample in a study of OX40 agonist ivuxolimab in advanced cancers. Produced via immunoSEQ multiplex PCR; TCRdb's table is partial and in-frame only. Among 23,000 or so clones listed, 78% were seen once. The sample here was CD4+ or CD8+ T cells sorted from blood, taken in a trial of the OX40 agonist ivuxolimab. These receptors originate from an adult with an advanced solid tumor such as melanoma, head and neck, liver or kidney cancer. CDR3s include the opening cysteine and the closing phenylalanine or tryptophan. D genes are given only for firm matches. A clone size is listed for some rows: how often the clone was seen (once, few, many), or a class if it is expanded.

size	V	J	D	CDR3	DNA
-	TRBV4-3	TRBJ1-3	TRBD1	CASSPLTGTGNTIYF	TGCGCCAGCAGCCCCTTGACAGGGACTGGAAACACCATATATTTT
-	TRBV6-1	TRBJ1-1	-	CASKISTGTEAFF	TGTGCCAGCAAAATCTCGACGGGGACTGAAGCTTTCTTT
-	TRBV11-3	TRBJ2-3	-	CASSLGASTDTQYF	TGTGCCAGCAGCTTAGGGGCTAGCACAGATACGCAGTATTTT
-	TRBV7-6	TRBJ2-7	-	CASSPLGVYEQYF	TGTGCCAGCAGCCCCCTCGGGGTTTACGAGCAGTACTTC
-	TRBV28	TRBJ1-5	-	CASRGTYSNQPQHF	TGTGCCTCCAGGGGCACTTATAGCAATCAGCCCCAGCATTTT
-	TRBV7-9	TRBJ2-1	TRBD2	CASSLSGRTEQFF	TGTGCCAGCAGCTTAAGCGGGAGGACTGAGCAGTTCTTC
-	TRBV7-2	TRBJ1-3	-	CASSLDGHSGNTIYF	TGTGCCAGCAGCTTGGACGGGCACTCTGGAAACACCATATATTTT
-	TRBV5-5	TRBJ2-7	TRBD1	CASSAGQGVSEQYF	TGTGCCAGCAGCGCAGGACAGGGTGTGAGCGAGCAGTACTTC
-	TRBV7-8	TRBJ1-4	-	CASSLRQPNEKLFF	TGCGCCAGCAGCCTCAGACAGCCTAATGAAAAACTGTTTTTT
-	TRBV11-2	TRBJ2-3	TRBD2	CASSLRLAGVIKTDTQYF	TGTGCCAGCAGCCTAAGACTAGCGGGAGTCATTAAAACGGATACGCAGTATTTT
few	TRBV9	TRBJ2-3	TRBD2	CASSAAGGRTDTQYF	TGTGCCAGCAGCGCTGCGGGGGGCCGGACAGATACGCAGTATTTT
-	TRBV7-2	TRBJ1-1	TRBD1	CASSLRTGGDTEAFF	TGTGCCAGCAGCTTGCGGACAGGGGGGGACACTGAAGCTTTCTTT
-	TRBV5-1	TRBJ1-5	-	CASTGYSNQPQHF	TGCGCCAGCACAGGTTATAGCAATCAGCCCCAGCATTTT
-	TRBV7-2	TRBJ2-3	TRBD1	CASSLAGTGTDTQYF	TGTGCCAGCAGCTTAGCCGGGACAGGCACAGATACGCAGTATTTT
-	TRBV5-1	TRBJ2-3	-	CASSLGTAPTQYF	TGCGCCAGCAGCTTGGGGACCGCGCCTACGCAGTATTTT
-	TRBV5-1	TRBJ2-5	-	CASSYQETQYF	TGCGCCAGCAGCTACCAAGAGACCCAGTACTTC
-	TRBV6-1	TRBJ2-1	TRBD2	CASRISGGRGNEQFF	TGTGCCAGCAGGATTAGCGGGGGCCGGGGGAATGAGCAGTTCTTC
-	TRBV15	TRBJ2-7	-	CATSRDKGGNYEQYF	TGTGCCACCAGCAGAGATAAGGGGGGGAACTACGAGCAGTACTTC
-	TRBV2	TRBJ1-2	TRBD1	CASSEGGQGYGYTF	TGTGCCAGCAGTGAGGGGGGACAGGGTTACGGCTACACCTTC
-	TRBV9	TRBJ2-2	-	CASSVGPNPTRSGELFF	TGTGCCAGCAGCGTAGGGCCCAACCCTACCCGATCCGGGGAGCTGTTTTTT
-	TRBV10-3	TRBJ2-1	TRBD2	CAISDPGTSGYNEQFF	TGTGCCATCAGTGATCCCGGGACTAGCGGTTACAATGAGCAGTTCTTC
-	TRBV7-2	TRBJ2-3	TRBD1	CASTTRQGRGDTQYF	TGTGCCAGCACCACACGACAGGGGCGGGGAGATACGCAGTATTTT
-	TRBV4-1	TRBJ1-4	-	CASSQGGGANEKLFF	TGCGCCAGCAGCCAAGGGGGGGGTGCTAATGAAAAACTGTTTTTT
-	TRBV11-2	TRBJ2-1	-	CASSSGRFEQFF	TGTGCCAGCAGCTCGGGACGATTTGAGCAGTTCTTC
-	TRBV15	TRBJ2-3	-	CATRGMDTQYF	TGTGCCACTAGGGGAATGGATACGCAGTATTTT
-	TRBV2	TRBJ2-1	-	CASSRGGQFF	TGTGCCAGCAGTAGGGGTGGCCAGTTCTTC
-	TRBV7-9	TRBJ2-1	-	CASSPAPGDSYNEQFF	TGTGCCAGCAGCCCCGCTCCGGGGGACTCCTACAATGAGCAGTTCTTC
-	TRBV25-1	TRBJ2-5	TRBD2	CASSESGRGEETQYF	TGTGCCAGCAGTGAATCTGGGCGGGGGGAAGAGACCCAGTACTTC
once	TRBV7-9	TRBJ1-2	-	CASSASYSMGYGYTF	TGTGCCAGCAGCGCGTCATATTCCATGGGCTATGGCTACACCTTC
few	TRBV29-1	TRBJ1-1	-	CSVEGGGDEAFF	TGCAGCGTTGAGGGGGGAGGGGATGAAGCTTTCTTT
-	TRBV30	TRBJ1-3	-	CATPAGNTIYF	TGTGCCACCCCTGCTGGAAACACCATATATTTT
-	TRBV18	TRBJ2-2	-	CATGGLTGTGELFF	TGTGCCACCGGAGGACTAACCGGCACCGGGGAGCTGTTTTTT
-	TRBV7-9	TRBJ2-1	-	CASSLGGPSSHNEQFF	TGTGCCAGCAGCTTAGGGGGGCCTAGCAGCCACAATGAGCAGTTCTTC
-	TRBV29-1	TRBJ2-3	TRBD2	CSVPRPSGSWDTQYF	TGCAGCGTGCCAAGGCCTAGCGGGAGTTGGGATACGCAGTATTTT
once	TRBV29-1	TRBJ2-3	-	CSVLPARVGEDTQYF	TGCAGCGTTCTTCCGGCACGGGTAGGGGAAGATACGCAGTATTTT
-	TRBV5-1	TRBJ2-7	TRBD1	CASRGQGELRGEQYF	TGCGCCAGCAGGGGACAGGGGGAATTGCGGGGCGAGCAGTACTTC
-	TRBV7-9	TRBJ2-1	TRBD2	CASSFVPGLAAYNEQFF	TGTGCCAGCAGCTTCGTACCGGGACTAGCGGCATACAATGAGCAGTTCTTC
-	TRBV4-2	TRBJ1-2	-	CASSQDGLANYGYTF	TGTGCCAGCAGCCAGGACGGTTTAGCTAACTATGGCTACACCTTC
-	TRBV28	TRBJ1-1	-	CASMSPVRTEAFF	TGTGCCAGCATGTCTCCGGTGCGCACTGAAGCTTTCTTT
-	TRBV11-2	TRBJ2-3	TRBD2	CASSSGTSLLNTQYF	TGTGCCAGCAGCTCCGGGACTAGTCTTTTAAATACGCAGTATTTT
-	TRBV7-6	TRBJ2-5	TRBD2	CASSLGLAGGRETQYF	TGTGCCAGCAGCTTAGGGTTGGCGGGGGGCCGGGAGACCCAGTACTTC
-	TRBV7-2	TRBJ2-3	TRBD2	CASSAGLAGGHTDTQYF	TGTGCCAGCAGCGCCGGACTAGCGGGGGGCCACACAGATACGCAGTATTTT
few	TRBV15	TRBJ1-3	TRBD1	CATSTRQGAPGNTIYF	TGTGCCACCAGCACGAGACAGGGAGCGCCTGGAAACACCATATATTTT
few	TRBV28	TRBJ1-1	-	CASSLHITFIGAKPEAFF	TGTGCCAGCAGTTTACACATCACTTTCATTGGAGCAAAACCTGAAGCTTTCTTT
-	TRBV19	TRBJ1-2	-	CASNTLGTVTF	TGTGCCAGTAACACTCTTGGGACGGTCACCTTC
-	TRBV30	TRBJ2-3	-	CAWMWGFTDTQYF	TGTGCCTGGATGTGGGGATTCACAGATACGCAGTATTTT
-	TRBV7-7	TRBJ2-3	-	CASSQAPGSTDTQYF	TGTGCTAGCAGCCAAGCCCCTGGCAGCACAGATACGCAGTATTTT
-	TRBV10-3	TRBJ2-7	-	CAISDASRQTYEQYF	TGTGCCATCAGTGACGCCTCACGGCAGACCTACGAGCAGTACTTC
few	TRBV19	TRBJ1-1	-	CASRGDRRTEAFF	TGTGCCAGTAGGGGGGATCGAAGGACTGAAGCTTTCTTT
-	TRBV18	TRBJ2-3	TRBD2	CASSLIAGGADTQYF	TGTGCCAGCTCCCTCATAGCGGGAGGGGCAGATACGCAGTATTTT
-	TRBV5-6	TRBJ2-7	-	CASSLVGQTSAYEQYF	TGTGCCAGCAGCTTGGTAGGACAGACATCCGCCTACGAGCAGTACTTC
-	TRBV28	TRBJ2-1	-	CASTPAGQSYNEQFF	TGTGCCAGCACCCCAGCGGGACAGTCCTACAATGAGCAGTTCTTC
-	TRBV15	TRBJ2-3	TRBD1	CATSREQGATDTQYF	TGTGCCACCAGCAGAGAACAGGGGGCTACAGATACGCAGTATTTT
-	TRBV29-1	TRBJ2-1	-	CSVERYNEQFF	TGCAGCGTTGAGCGCTACAATGAGCAGTTCTTC
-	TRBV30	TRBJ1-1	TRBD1	CACPLTGGMTEAFF	TGTGCCTGCCCCTTGACAGGGGGGATGACTGAAGCTTTCTTT
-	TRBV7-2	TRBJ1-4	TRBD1	CASSLDRDNEKLFF	TGTGCCAGCAGCTTGGACAGGGATAATGAAAAACTGTTTTTT
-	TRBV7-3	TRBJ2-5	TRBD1	CASSPRTGGSLETQYF	TGTGCCAGCAGCCCACGGACAGGGGGCAGTTTGGAGACCCAGTACTTC